The 28 T cell receptor beta chains given below trace back to one sample, sequenced in a study of T cell responses to AZD1222 COVID-19 vaccine. Profiled with immunoSEQ multiplex PCR; TCRdb holds only in-frame clones, not every one. The sample comprises approximately 100,000 clones, roughly 87% of which are singletons, and approximately 5% rests with the top ten. The sample in question was peripheral blood, obtained on day 0 of AZD1222 vaccination. The source of these receptors is an adult in good health.

The V gene is TRBV7-2, the J gene TRBJ1-2; perhaps TRBD1 as D (5 bases). Germline CDR1 is SGHTA and CDR2 is FQGNSA. V was pared by 1 base and J by 2 bases, with 11 bases between. The CDR3 has 15 residues. The CDR3 loop is CASSLDRGKNYGYTF. In DNA, the CDR3 is TGTGCCAGCAGCTTAGATCGGGGGAAGAACTATGGCTACACCTTC.

The CDR3 reads CASSAAERSYNEQFF. As DNA, the CDR3 is TGTGCCAGCAGCGCCGCGGAGCGCTCCTACAATGAGCAGTTCTTC. V is TRBV9 and J is TRBJ2-1, with D unresolved. The CDR3 extends over 15 amino acids. Germline CDR1 and CDR2: SGDLS and YYNGEE. The germline V and J ends were trimmed by 3 bases and 0 bases, with 10 bases remaining between them.

This clone was seen a few times. The chain carries TRBV29-1 and TRBJ2-2, with D perhaps matching TRBD1 or TRBD2 (6 bases each). From germline, CDR1 is SQVTM and CDR2 ANQGSEA. Deletions cut 6 bases from V and 6 bases from J, with 17 bases between. This CDR3 has 14 amino acids. As DNA, the CDR3 is TGCAGCGTCGACACAGGGACGGGAGCCGGGGAGCTGTTTTTT. Translation: CSVDTGTGAGELFF.

This chain links TRBV9 with TRBJ2-1; maybe TRBD1 (6 bases). The CDR3 runs to 13 residues. Trimming stripped 6 bases from V and 5 bases from J, with 12 bases between. CDR1 and CDR2 from the germline V gene are SGDLS and YYNGEE. The CDR3 DNA sequence: TGTGCCAGCAACCGGGACATAGACAATGAGCAGTTCTTC. This translates into CASNRDIDNEQFF.

Note on this clone: This specimen includes other DNA sequences encoding the same CDR3. The chain is built from TRBV28 and TRBJ2-7; 7 nucleotides agree with TRBD2. V gave up 3 bases and J gave up 1 base; unmatched junction bases: 6. The CDR3 consists of 15 residues. Germline CDR1 reads MDHEN; CDR2 reads SYDVKM. For the CDR3, the DNA is TGTGCCAGCAGTTTCTACAGCGGGACTTCCTACGAGCAGTACTTC. This translates into CASSFYSGTSYEQYF.

The sample holds one count of this clone. This chain links TRBV5-4 with TRBJ1-5; 9 nucleotides align to TRBD1. The V segment lost 0 bases and the J segment 4 bases; nucleotides outside the gene matches: 2. CDR1 SGHNT and CDR2 YYREEE come from the germline V gene (reference sequence). This CDR3 is built from 15 residues. The CDR3 spells CASSLGTGANQPQHF. For the CDR3, the DNA is TGTGCCAGCAGCTTGGGGACAGGGGCTAATCAGCCCCAGCATTTT.

This clone has a single count. The CDR3 is CASSRDPWEKLFF. The DNA of the CDR3 is TGTGCCAGTAGCCGGGACCCCTGGGAAAAACTGTTTTTT. The chain recombines TRBV19 with TRBJ1-4; a weak D match, TRBD1 (5 bases). CDR3 length equals 13 residues. The V gene's germline CDR1 is LNHDA and CDR2 SQIVND (reference sequence). Trimming removed 6 bases from V and 8 bases from J, with 13 bases in between.

The chain recombines TRBV11-2 with TRBJ1-6; D possibly corresponds to TRBD1 (6 bases). Germline V gene data show CDR1 as SGHAT and CDR2 as FQNNGV. V was shortened by 5 bases and J by 0 bases, with 14 bases between the two germline ends. CDR3 length: 17 amino acids. This CDR3 is CASSPPQGSSYNSPLHF. Here the CDR3 DNA reads TGTGCCAGCAGCCCACCCCAGGGGAGCTCCTATAATTCACCCCTCCACTTT.

This clone occurred once. V usage is TRBV3-1 (or the pseudogene TRBV3-2) and J usage is TRBJ1-2, with a tentative D call TRBD1 (6 bases). The CDR3 spans 16 residues. Germline-derived CDR1 and CDR2 are LGHDT and YNNKEL (reference sequence). The V gene lost 4 bases and the J gene lost 0 bases, with 15 bases spanning the gap. CDR3 nucleotide sequence: TGTGCCAGCAGCCTAAGACGGACAGTTTCTAACTATGGCTACACCTTC. Amino acids: CASSLRRTVSNYGYTF.

The chain uses TRBV5-1 and TRBJ2-5; 8 bases fit TRBD1. The germline gives CDR1 SGHRS, CDR2 YFSETQ. The length of the CDR3 is 15 residues. The V segment lost 2 bases and the J segment 3 bases; nucleotides outside the gene matches: 6. Here the CDR3 DNA reads TGCGCCAGCAGCTTCCGCCCGGACAGGGAAGAGACCCAGTACTTC. The encoded protein is CASSFRPDREETQYF.

The chain employs TRBV7-2 and TRBJ1-2; D may be TRBD1 (5 bases). Germline values: CDR1 SGHTA, CDR2 FQGNSA. V was trimmed by 7 bases and J by 11 bases, leaving 23 bases between them. This CDR3 has 14 residues. Here the CDR3 DNA reads TGTGCCAGCACCTTCAACCCGGGACCTAGGGGTTACACCTTC. Its protein is CASTFNPGPRGYTF.

The chain joins TRBV5-1 to TRBJ1-1; 7 bases align to TRBD1. This CDR3 comprises 13 residues. Germline V gene sequence: CDR1 SGHRS, CDR2 YFSETQ. The ends lost 2 bases at V and 7 bases at J; junction bases unmatched: 5. The CDR3 coding sequence is TGCGCCAGCAGCTTAGACAGGGATCTTGAAGCTTTCTTT. Its translation: CASSLDRDLEAFF.

The table lists this clone with a count of one. This rearrangement joins TRBV24-1 to TRBJ1-1; 8 bases map to TRBD1. Germline values: CDR1 KGHDR, CDR2 SFDVKD. The junction had 5 bases not matched to a gene; V was cut back by 2 bases and J by 1 base. The length of the CDR3 is 16 residues. Here the CDR3 reads CATSDSRTGTNTEAFF. For the CDR3, the DNA is TGTGCCACCAGTGATTCAAGGACAGGGACGAACACTGAAGCTTTCTTT.

Here the CDR3 reads CASSLYGGGAWNEQFF. DNA of the CDR3: TGCGCCAGCAGCTTGTATGGCGGGGGGGCGTGGAATGAGCAGTTCTTC. The V gene is TRBV5-1, the J gene TRBJ2-1, with TRBD2 matching over 9 bases. Germline CDR1 and CDR2: SGHRS and YFSETQ. V lost 1 base, J lost 7 bases, and 9 bases stayed unmatched. This CDR3 region has 16 residues. The variable domain in full, with the rest retrieved from reference TRBV5-1 and TRBJ2-1, is KAGVTQTPRYLIKTRGQQVTLSCSPISGHRSVSWYQQTPGQGLQFLFEYFSETQRNKGNFPGRFSGRQFSNSRSEMNVSTLELGDSALYLCASSLYGGGAWNEQFFGPGTRLTVL.

The chain is built from TRBV12-3 or TRBV12-4 and TRBJ2-1; D remains unclear. The CDR3 totals 13 residues. The V gene lost 5 bases and the J gene lost 6 bases, with 11 bases spanning the gap. CDR3 region: CASSPPASNEQFF. In DNA, the CDR3 is TGTGCCAGCAGTCCCCCCGCAAGCAATGAGCAGTTCTTC.

V and J are TRBV28 and TRBJ2-2, with TRBD2 matching over 7 bases. The trim removed 5 bases at V and 2 bases at J, leaving 11 bases unmatched. CDR3 length equals 17 residues. Germline CDR1 is MDHEN and CDR2 is SYDVKM. CDR3: CASSPVGRGFNTGELFF. CDR3 nucleotides: TGTGCCAGCAGTCCCGTGGGGCGGGGGTTTAACACCGGGGAGCTGTTTTTT. The complete variable domain, with remaining parts taken from reference TRBV28 and TRBJ2-2, reads DVKVTQSSRYLVKRTGEKVFLECVQDMDHENMFWYRQDPGLGLRLIYFSYDVKMKEKGDIPEGYSVSREKKERFSLILESASTNQTSMYLCASSPVGRGFNTGELFFGEGSRLTVL.

This clone was seen only once. The chain combines TRBV9 with TRBJ2-1; D perhaps matches TRBD1 (5 bases). Trimming pared 0 bases from V and 4 bases from J, leaving 11 bases between. The germline CDR1 and CDR2 sequences are SGDLS and YYNGEE. CDR3 size: 15 residues. The DNA for the CDR3 is TGTGCCAGCAGCGTAGAGGGGAACACGTACAATGAGCAGTTCTTC. Its translation is CASSVEGNTYNEQFF.

This chain connects TRBV28 to TRBJ1-4; D remains unclear. Germline CDR1 MDHEN, CDR2 SYDVKM. This CDR3 is built from 15 residues. V was shortened by 7 bases and J by 0 bases, with 12 bases between the two germline ends. The CDR3 DNA sequence: TGTGCCAGCACTTCAGCCGTTGCAACTAATGAAAAACTGTTTTTT. This translates into CASTSAVATNEKLFF.

V and J are TRBV28 and TRBJ2-7; 12 bases align to TRBD2. The CDR3 has 16 residues. V was clipped by 6 bases and J by 1 base; unmatched bases: 7. Germline CDR1 and CDR2: MDHEN and SYDVKM. CDR3 coding DNA: TGTGCCAGCAGAATAATGACTAGCGGGGGATCCTACGAGCAGTACTTC. This gives the protein CASRIMTSGGSYEQYF.

The rearrangement links TRBV10-1 to TRBJ2-2; D is perhaps TRBD1 or TRBD2 (5 bases each). V was cut by 0 bases and J by 3 bases, with 8 bases left in between. Germline loops: CDR1 WNHNN, CDR2 SYGVQD (reference sequence). The CDR3 runs 15 residues. The CDR3 protein is CASSESRGDTGELFF. CDR3 DNA: TGCGCCAGCAGTGAGTCTAGAGGGGACACCGGGGAGCTGTTTTTT.

This clone has only one observation. The gene calls are TRBV4-3 and TRBJ2-5; D is unresolved. The CDR3 has 14 amino acids. CDR1 and CDR2 (germline): LGHNA, YSLEER. V gave up 2 bases and J gave up 2 bases, with 9 bases separating them. The CDR3 region is CASSQLVGQETQYF. Written as DNA, the CDR3 is TGCGCCAGCAGCCAATTGGTTGGACAAGAGACCCAGTACTTC.

This chain links TRBV11-2 with TRBJ1-1; 7 nucleotides align to TRBD1. The CDR3 is made up of 14 amino acids. After removal of 5 bases from V and 6 bases from J, the junction contained 9 bases not matched to a gene. Germline V CDR1 and CDR2: SGHAT, FQNNGV. CDR3 loop: CASSIAPDRPEAFF. The CDR3 DNA is TGTGCCAGCAGCATAGCGCCGGACAGGCCTGAAGCTTTCTTT.

The CDR3 is CASSLRSPGANVLTF. The CDR3 bases are TGTGCCAGCAGCCTTAGGTCCCCCGGGGCCAACGTCCTGACTTTC. This rearrangement joins TRBV5-6 to TRBJ2-6; D remains unclear. This CDR3 comprises 15 residues. Trimming stripped 4 bases from V and 4 bases from J, with 12 bases between. Germline CDR1 reads SGHDT; CDR2 reads YYEEEE.

This clone has more than one count but fewer than ten. The rearrangement uses TRBV28 and TRBJ1-4; the D gene is possibly TRBD1 (6 bases). V lost 5 bases and J lost 4, with 11 bases in between. The CDR3 sequence is 14 residues long. Germline V gene sequence: CDR1 MDHEN, CDR2 SYDVKM. CDR3 sequence (DNA): TGTGCCAGCAGTGGGACATCGGTTAATGAAAAACTGTTTTTT. It is translated as CASSGTSVNEKLFF.

In its sample, this clone was seen once. At one end, the junction sequence differs from germline, possibly due to a read error. The rearrangement uses TRBV28 and TRBJ1-2, with TRBD1 as a possible D gene (5 bases). CDR3 length equals 17 residues. Germline lookup yields CDR1 MDHEN and CDR2 SYDVKM. The CDR3 region has the DNA TGTGCCAGCAGCTTATCCCTCGGTTGGAGGGGCAACTATGGCTACACCTTC. Translated, it gives CASSLSLGWRGNYGYTF.

V is TRBV7-8 and J is TRBJ2-1; D gene ambiguous. The germline V and J ends were trimmed by 0 bases and 10 bases, with 25 bases remaining between them. The CDR3 sequence is 18 residues long. Looked up from germline, CDR1 is SGHVS and CDR2 is FQNEAQ. The DNA for the CDR3 is TGTGCCAGCAGCTTAGCCCCCCTCGGAGCGAGTTCTTCGAACGAGCAGTTCTTC. It encodes CASSLAPLGASSSNEQFF.

V gene TRBV7-2 combines with J gene TRBJ2-2; 10 bases match TRBD1. CDR1 and CDR2 from the germline V gene are SGHTA and FQGNSA. Losses at the gene ends were 2 bases for V and 5 bases for J; bases not matched to a gene: 5. This CDR3 region has 16 residues. CDR3 bases: TGTGCCAGCAGCTTAAGGACAGGGGGGGTGACCGGGGAGCTGTTTTTT. Residues: CASSLRTGGVTGELFF.

The V call is TRBV5-4, the J call TRBJ2-7; maybe TRBD2 (6 bases). The CDR3 runs to 13 residues. Germline-derived CDR1 and CDR2 are SGHNT and YYREEE (reference sequence). V was shortened by 5 bases and J by 2 bases, with 11 bases between the two germline ends. The CDR3 loop is CASRRDAAYEQYF. The DNA for the CDR3 is TGTGCCAGCAGGCGGGACGCTGCCTACGAGCAGTACTTC.